This TCR beta chain comes out of a study of OX40 agonist ivuxolimab in advanced cancers. Across the whole study: Clinicians treated patients with ivuxolimab, an agonistic anti-OX40 (CD134) antibody. Study-level findings and limits: Partial responders at 0.1-3.0 mg/kg showed near-lowest clonal expansion. The authors did not determine the antigen specificity of the expanded peripheral T cells.

This clone occurred a few times. The antigen remains unidentified. Germline CDR1 reads MGHRA; CDR2 reads YSYEKL. The CDR3 runs to 16 residues. Trimming cost V 5 bases and J 0 bases, with 16 bases left between them. Profiled with immunoSEQ multiplex PCR; TCRdb holds only in-frame clones, not every one. Of 50,000 to 65,000 clones listed, about 88% are singletons. The rearrangement uses TRBV4-1 and TRBJ1-1, with D perhaps TRBD1 (5 bases). The TCR comes from an adult with an advanced solid tumor such as melanoma, head and neck, liver or kidney cancer. The source material was CD4+ or CD8+ T cells sorted from blood, sampled in a trial of the OX40 agonist ivuxolimab. In DNA, the CDR3 is TGCGCCAGCAGCTCCCAACAGACAGTGTTGAACACTGAAGCTTTCTTT. This gives the protein CASSSQQTVLNTEAFF.